The clone carrying this T cell receptor beta chain was found many times. This record belongs to a study of CD8+CD57+ T cells in acquired aplastic anemia. Sequenced patients had shown CD8+CD57+ cell expansion by flow cytometry. TCR beta VDJ and CDR3 profiles were obtained from a genomic DNA template. Each CDR3 protein gets one entry after TCRdb re-called the reads with MiXCR. The sample holds about 160,000 distinct CDR3 sequences, roughly 43% seen once. The CDR3 is made up of 15 amino acids. In germline, CDR1 is SNHLY, CDR2 FYNNEI. V dropped 4 bases and J dropped 6; count of bases not matched to a gene: 8.

The clonotype was recovered from a human donor with aplastic anemia. The rearrangement links TRBV2 to TRBJ2-4; 8 nucleotides match TRBD2. Sequencing was performed on sorted CD4+, CD8+, or CD8+CD57+ T cells (not recorded which) from PBMCs. DNA for the CDR3: TGTGCCAGCAGTGCCCTGCGGGGGGTCGGAAACATTCAGTACTTC. It yields the protein CASSALRGVGNIQYF.